This TCR beta chain was captured in a study of CD8 T cells in ankylosing spondylitis. The V and J ends lost 0 bases and 6 bases respectively, with 18 bases between them. This CDR3 is 17 amino acids long. Germline CDR1 KGHSH, CDR2 LQKENI. Concerning this clonotype itself: Its antigen is unidentified.

General study findings and limits: In ankylosing spondylitis patients, matched synovial fluid reportedly showed significant enrichment of disease-linked clones. One TCR beta motif, made up of several highly homologous variants, appeared characteristic of ankylosing spondylitis blood.

One entry per CDR3 protein, called by TCRdb with MiXCR from the 5' RACE reads. The sample has roughly 470,000 distinct CDR3 sequences, 26% seen once. The chain has TRBV18 and TRBJ2-1, with TRBD2 as a possible D gene (6 bases). Sequencing was done on a sample of blood, either unsorted or a sorted T cell fraction (not recorded which). This clonotype originated in a male donor with ankylosing spondylitis. The CDR3 DNA is TGTGCCAGCTCACCACCGTTGGGCGGGAAGGTCCCCAATGAGCAGTTCTTC. Its protein is CASSPPLGGKVPNEQFF.